This entry concerns a single T cell receptor beta chain. The CDR3 has 13 residues. V lost 2 bases to trimming and J lost 6 bases, with 8 bases between them. Germline CDR1 and CDR2: MGHRA and YSYEKL. The sample is drawn from a study of cytomegalovirus exposure and HLA in healthy donors. Researchers ran the PCR with 60 Vbeta and 13 Jbeta primers. Produced via immunoSEQ multiplex PCR; TCRdb's table is partial and in-frame only. The table has around 150,000 clones, roughly 90% seen once. This sequence was found in a woman aged 40-49 years in good health and CMV-seronegative. Material: PBMCs. V and J are TRBV4-1 and TRBJ2-1, with no clear D. Written as DNA, the CDR3 is TGCGCCAGCAGCCAAATTAGAGGCAATGAGCAGTTCTTC. Translation: CASSQIRGNEQFF.